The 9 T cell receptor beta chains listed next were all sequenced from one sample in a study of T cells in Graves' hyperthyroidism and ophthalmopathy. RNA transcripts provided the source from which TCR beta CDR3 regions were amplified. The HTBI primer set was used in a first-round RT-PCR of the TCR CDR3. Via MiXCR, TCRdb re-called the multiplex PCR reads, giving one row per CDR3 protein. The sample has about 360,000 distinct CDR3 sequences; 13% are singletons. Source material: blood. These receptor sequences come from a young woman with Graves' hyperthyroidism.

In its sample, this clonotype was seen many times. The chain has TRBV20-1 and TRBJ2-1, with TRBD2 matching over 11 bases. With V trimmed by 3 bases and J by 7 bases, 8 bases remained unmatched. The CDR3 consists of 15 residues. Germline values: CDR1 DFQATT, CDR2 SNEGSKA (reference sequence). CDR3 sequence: CSASNSGRAGNEQFF. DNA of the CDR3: TGCAGTGCTAGCAATAGCGGGAGGGCAGGGAATGAGCAGTTCTTC.

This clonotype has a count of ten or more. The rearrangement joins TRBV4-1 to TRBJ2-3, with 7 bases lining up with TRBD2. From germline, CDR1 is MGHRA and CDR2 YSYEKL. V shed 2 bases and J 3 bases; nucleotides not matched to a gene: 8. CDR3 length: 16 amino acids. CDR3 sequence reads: CASSQRSKRGTDTQYF. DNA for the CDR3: TGCGCCAGCAGCCAACGCAGTAAGCGGGGAACAGATACGCAGTATTTT.

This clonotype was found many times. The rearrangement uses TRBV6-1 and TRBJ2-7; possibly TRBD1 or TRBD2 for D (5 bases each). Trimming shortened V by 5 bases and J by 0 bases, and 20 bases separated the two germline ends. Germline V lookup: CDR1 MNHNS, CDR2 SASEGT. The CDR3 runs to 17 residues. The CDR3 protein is CASSYAPGRESSYEQYF. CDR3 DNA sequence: TGTGCCAGCAGTTACGCGCCGGGACGGGAAAGCTCCTACGAGCAGTACTTC.

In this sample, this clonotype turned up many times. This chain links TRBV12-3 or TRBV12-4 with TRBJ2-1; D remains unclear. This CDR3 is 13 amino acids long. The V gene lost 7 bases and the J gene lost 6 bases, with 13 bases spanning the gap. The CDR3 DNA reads TGTGCCAGCACCGGTGACGGCGGCAATGAGCAGTTCTTC. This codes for CASTGDGGNEQFF.

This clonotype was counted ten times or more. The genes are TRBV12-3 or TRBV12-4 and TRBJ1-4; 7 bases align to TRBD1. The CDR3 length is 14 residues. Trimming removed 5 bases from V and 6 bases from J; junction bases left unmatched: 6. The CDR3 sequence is CASSQDREDEKLFF. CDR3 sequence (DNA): TGTGCCAGCAGTCAAGACAGGGAAGATGAAAAACTGTTTTTT.

The CDR3: CASSSSPNTEAFF. The CDR3 region has the DNA TGTGCCAGCAGTTCCTCACCGAACACTGAAGCTTTCTTT. J is TRBJ1-1 and V is TRBV2; unclear D gene. Looked up from germline, CDR1 is SNHLY and CDR2 is FYNNEI. Trimming shortened V by 5 bases and J by 1 base, and 8 bases separated the two germline ends. The length of the CDR3 is 13 residues.

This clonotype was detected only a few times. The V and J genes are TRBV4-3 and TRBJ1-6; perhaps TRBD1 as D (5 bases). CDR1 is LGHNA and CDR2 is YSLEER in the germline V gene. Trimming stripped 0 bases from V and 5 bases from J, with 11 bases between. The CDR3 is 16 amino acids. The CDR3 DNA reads TGCGCCAGCAGCCAAGACGAGGGGAGCCATAATTCACCCCTCCACTTT. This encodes CASSQDEGSHNSPLHF.

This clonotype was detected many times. This CDR3 reads CASWAQGQGIPPGHNEQFF. The CDR3 nucleotides read TGTGCCTCATGGGCCCAGGGACAAGGGATCCCCCCAGGCCACAATGAGCAGTTCTTC. V and J are TRBV27 and TRBJ2-1, with a possible D match to TRBD1 (6 bases). V was cut by 11 bases and J by 5 bases, with 34 bases left in between. The CDR3 has 19 amino acids. Germline V gives CDR1 MNHEY, CDR2 SMNVEV (reference sequence).

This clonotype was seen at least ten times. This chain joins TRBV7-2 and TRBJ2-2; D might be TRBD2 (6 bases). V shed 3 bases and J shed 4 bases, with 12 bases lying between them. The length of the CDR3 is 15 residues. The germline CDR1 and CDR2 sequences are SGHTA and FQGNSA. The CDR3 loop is CASSFGGTPTGELFF. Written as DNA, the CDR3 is TGTGCCAGCAGCTTTGGTGGGACTCCCACCGGGGAGCTGTTTTTT.